Below, 19 T cell receptor beta chains from the same sample are listed, as sequenced in a study of post-analysis software for immune sequencing data. Antigens for these TCRs are unknown. Study-wide results and caveats: The five TRBV segments detected at higher frequency in patients than in controls included TRBV5-6, TRBV5-1 and TRBV20-1.

The TCR beta cDNA libraries carried unique molecular identifiers. MiXCR, applied by TCRdb to the PCR reads, yields one record per CDR3 protein. This table holds 380,000 or so distinct CDR3 sequences, about a third found once. The sample taken for sequencing was blood. These receptors came from a girl under 18 with multiple sclerosis.

This clonotype appeared a few times. The chain uses TRBV11-2 and TRBJ1-2, with 7 positions matching TRBD1. The CDR3 has 13 amino acids. J lost 7 bases, V lost 1 base, and 3 bases had no gene match. Germline-derived CDR1 and CDR2 are SGHAT and FQNNGV. CDR3 sequence: CASSLGDRVGYTF. The CDR3 coding sequence is TGTGCCAGCAGCTTAGGAGACAGGGTTGGCTACACCTTC.

This clonotype was found a few times. The rearrangement joins TRBV29-1 to TRBJ2-6; D gene unclear. The germline gives CDR1 SQVTM, CDR2 ANQGSEA. This CDR3 comprises 13 residues. V gave up 7 bases and J gave up 1 base, with 8 bases separating them. CDR3 sequence: CSAMLSGANVLTF. The CDR3 bases are TGCAGCGCTATGCTTTCTGGGGCCAACGTCCTGACTTTC. Together with reference TRBV29-1 and TRBJ2-6, the CDR3 gives the full variable domain: SAVISQKPSRDICQRGTSLTIQCQVDSQVTMMFWYRQQPGQSLTLIATANQGSEATYESGFVIDKFPISRPNLTFSTLTVSNMSPEDSSIYLCSAMLSGANVLTFGAGSRLTVL.

CDR3 protein: CAIGTDEQFF. The CDR3 DNA follows: TGTGCTATTGGTACGGATGAGCAGTTCTTC. This rearrangement joins TRBV7-7 to TRBJ2-1; D gene uncertain. CDR1 SSHAT and CDR2 FNYEAQ come from the germline V gene (reference sequence). The CDR3 length is 10 residues.

This clonotype has a handful of counts. The V and J genes are TRBV7-9 and TRBJ2-7; D is perhaps TRBD1 or TRBD2 (6 bases each). Germline assignment: CDR1 SEHNR and CDR2 FQNEAQ (reference sequence). This CDR3 contains 13 residues. V was pared by 7 bases and J by 4 bases, with 14 bases between. The CDR3 region is CASTIRGEYEQYF. CDR3 nucleotide sequence: TGTGCCAGCACCATTAGGGGGGAGTACGAGCAGTACTTC.

DNA for the CDR3: TGTGCCAGCACCTCGAGGGGGAACACTGAAGCTTTCTTT. This codes for CASTSRGNTEAFF. This rearrangement joins TRBV7-9 to TRBJ1-1; TRBD1 might be the D (5 bases). The CDR3 length is 13 residues. From germline, CDR1 is SEHNR and CDR2 FQNEAQ (reference sequence). V lost 7 bases and J 1 base, leaving 10 bases between the germline ends.

This clonotype was detected only a few times. The chain is built from TRBV4-1 and TRBJ1-1, with a tentative D call TRBD1 (6 bases). The germline V gene has CDR1 MGHRA and CDR2 YSYEKL. The CDR3 spans 13 residues. With 1 base removed from V and 11 bases from J, the gap between germline ends came to 14 bases. CDR3 coding DNA: TGCGCCAGCAGCCAAGGACAGGCCCTCGGGGCTTTCTTT. It specifies CASSQGQALGAFF.

The chain couples TRBV12-3 or TRBV12-4 to TRBJ2-5; 8 bases agree with TRBD2. The CDR3 runs 15 residues. J lost 0 bases, V lost 6 bases, and 6 bases had no gene match. CDR3 DNA sequence: TGTGCCAGCAGAAGTAGCGGGACGTACCAAGAGACCCAGTACTTC. The encoded protein is CASRSSGTYQETQYF.

V gene TRBV5-1 combines with J gene TRBJ2-1, with TRBD2 matching over 8 bases. From germline, CDR1 is SGHRS and CDR2 YFSETQ. Losses at the gene ends were 1 base for V and 8 bases for J; bases not matched to a gene: 8. The CDR3 sequence is 15 residues long. In nucleotides, the CDR3 is TGCGCCAGCAGCTTGCGGGACGGGGGGGCCCATGAGCAGTTCTTC. Amino acid sequence: CASSLRDGGAHEQFF.

The chain has TRBV28 and TRBJ1-1, with D perhaps TRBD1 (6 bases). This CDR3 has 17 residues. V was pared by 2 bases and J by 0 bases, with 16 bases between. Germline assignment: CDR1 MDHEN and CDR2 SYDVKM. The CDR3 is CASSLPRQEAMNTEAFF. The CDR3 DNA reads as TGTGCCAGCAGTTTACCCCGACAGGAGGCCATGAACACTGAAGCTTTCTTT.

V and J are TRBV20-1 and TRBJ2-5; 8 positions agree with TRBD1. This CDR3 region has 15 residues. CDR1 and CDR2 from the germline V gene are DFQATT and SNEGSKA (reference sequence). J gave up 4 bases and V 1 base, and 8 bases lay outside the gene matches. The CDR3 sequence: CSARGAGGMGETQYF. The DNA of the CDR3 is TGCAGTGCTAGAGGAGCAGGGGGCATGGGAGAGACCCAGTACTTC.

This clonotype was counted between two and nine times. In DNA form, the CDR3 reads TGTGCCAGCAGCCAAGAGGCGGGTCGGGCAGATACGCAGTATTTT. As protein: CASSQEAGRADTQYF. The chain recombines TRBV3-1 with TRBJ2-3, with D possibly being TRBD2 (5 bases). This CDR3 has 15 amino acids. Germline V lookup: CDR1 LGHDT, CDR2 YNNKEL (reference sequence). Trimming removed 0 bases from V and 4 bases from J, with 11 bases in between.

The chain links TRBV7-2 to TRBJ2-5; the D gene is possibly TRBD2 (5 bases). Looked up from germline, CDR1 is SGHTA and CDR2 is FQGNSA. This CDR3 has 14 amino acids. The V gene lost 5 bases and the J gene lost 2 bases, with 12 bases spanning the gap. CDR3 residues: CASSRRGKQETQYF. DNA of the CDR3: TGTGCCAGCAGCCGTCGAGGGAAACAAGAGACCCAGTACTTC.

The chain combines TRBV7-2 with TRBJ2-2; D is ambiguous. The germline gives CDR1 SGHTA, CDR2 FQGNSA. V lost 4 bases, J lost 7 bases, and 10 bases lay in between. This CDR3 has 13 amino acids. CDR3: CASSWGRSGELFF. CDR3 nucleotide sequence: TGTGCCAGCAGCTGGGGAAGGAGCGGGGAGCTGTTTTTT. Drawing the rest from reference TRBV7-2 and TRBJ2-2, the complete variable domain is GAGVSQSPSNKVTEKGKDVELRCDPISGHTALYWYRQSLGQGLEFLIYFQGNSAPDKSGLPSDRFSAERTGGSVSTLTIQRTQQEDSAVYLCASSWGRSGELFFGEGSRLTVL.

The chain uses TRBV7-9 and TRBJ2-7; possibly TRBD2 for D (6 bases). Germline loops: CDR1 SEHNR, CDR2 FQNEAQ (reference sequence). The CDR3 is made up of 15 amino acids. Trimming took 2 bases from V and 6 from J, leaving 17 bases between them. The CDR3 DNA follows: TGTGCCAGCAGCTTAAGCGGGTCCTCCTTTGGCGAGCAGTACTTC. Protein product: CASSLSGSSFGEQYF.

The CDR3 bases are TGTGCCACCAGCAGATCAGGGTCAAATGGCTACACCTTC. Translating gives CATSRSGSNGYTF. The genes are TRBV15 and TRBJ1-2; D perhaps matches TRBD1 (5 bases). V shed 2 bases and J shed 6 bases, with 10 bases lying between them. The CDR3 is 13 amino acids. The V gene's germline CDR1 is LNHNV and CDR2 YYDKDF (reference sequence).

This clonotype was seen a single time. The V and J genes are TRBV13 and TRBJ2-3; maybe TRBD2 (6 bases). The CDR3 has 16 amino acids. V gave up 4 bases and J gave up 2 bases, with 16 bases separating them. The V gene's germline CDR1 is PRHDT and CDR2 FYEKMQ (reference sequence). The CDR3 DNA is TGTGCCAGCAGCTCATCCGGGACTGGCCCCACAGATACGCAGTATTTT. This gives the protein CASSSSGTGPTDTQYF.

Comments on this clonotype: Sequence at one end of the junction differs from germline and may be a read error. The chain carries TRBV28 and TRBJ1-5; 7 bases match TRBD1. The CDR3 is made up of 15 amino acids. CDR1 and CDR2 from the germline V gene are MDHEN and SYDVKM. For the CDR3, the DNA is TGTGCCGGCAGTTTGCAGGGGGGGAAGAATCAGCCCCAGCATTTT. It specifies CAGSLQGGKNQPQHF.

This chain's CDR3 is CSARTAGFGNQPQHF. The CDR3 nucleotides are TGCAGTGCTAGAACGGCTGGATTTGGCAATCAGCCCCAGCATTTT. The rearrangement links TRBV20-1 to TRBJ1-5; D call uncertain. The germline V gene encodes CDR1 DFQATT and CDR2 SNEGSKA (reference sequence). The V end lost 2 bases, the J end lost 2 bases, and 13 bases lay between the germline ends. CDR3 length equals 15 residues.

The gene calls are TRBV29-1 and TRBJ2-7; no clear D. Germline V CDR1 and CDR2: SQVTM, ANQGSEA. The CDR3 totals 14 residues. V was pared by 0 bases and J by 1 base, with 10 bases between. DNA of the CDR3: TGCAGCGTTGAAGATCAGCAGGATTCCTACGAGCAGTACTTC. It yields the protein CSVEDQQDSYEQYF.